Listed here are 20 T cell receptor beta chains from one sample, sequenced in a study of T cells in Graves' hyperthyroidism and ophthalmopathy. Template material for amplifying TCR beta CDR3 regions consisted of RNA transcripts. In the first-round RT-PCR of the TCR CDR3, the HTBI primer set was used. TCRdb reprocessed the multiplex PCR reads via MiXCR and lists one record per CDR3 protein. The sample yields just under 750,000 distinct CDR3 sequences, roughly 32% seen once. The source material was blood. All receptors come from a woman in her thirties or forties with Graves' hyperthyroidism.

Details on this clonotype: A junction boundary mismatches the germline segment, possibly from a read error. The chain has TRBV5-1 and TRBJ1-2; D not resolved. CDR3 length: 15 amino acids. Germline loops: CDR1 SGHRS, CDR2 YFSETQ. CDR3: CASSLGQANNYGYTF. The CDR3 nucleotides read TGTGCCAGCAGCTTAGGGCAGGCGAACAACTATGGCTACACCTTC.

The chain combines TRBV20-1 with TRBJ1-1; no firm D call. V was trimmed by 0 bases and J by 3 bases, leaving 11 bases between them. This CDR3 has 14 amino acids. From germline, CDR1 is DFQATT and CDR2 SNEGSKA (reference sequence). The CDR3 DNA is TGCAGTGCTAGAGATCGGAGAACAGACACTGAAGCTTTCTTT. Amino acid sequence: CSARDRRTDTEAFF.

This clonotype was seen repeatedly, ten times or more. The chain links TRBV12-3 or TRBV12-4 to TRBJ1-2; D is unclear. V was pared by 3 bases and J by 3 bases, with 8 bases between. There are 13 residues in the CDR3. The CDR3 is CASSFRQYYGYTF. CDR3 coding DNA: TGTGCCAGCAGTTTTAGGCAATACTATGGCTACACCTTC.

The rearrangement joins TRBV7-9 to TRBJ2-5; 9 bases are a match to TRBD2. V was clipped by 4 bases and J by 5 bases; unmatched bases: 17. The CDR3 sequence is 18 residues long. From germline, CDR1 is SEHNR and CDR2 FQNEAQ (reference sequence). CDR3 sequence reads: CASSSIPQGGRAVETQYF. The CDR3 region has the DNA TGTGCCAGCAGCTCCATCCCCCAGGGCGGGAGGGCCGTGGAGACCCAGTACTTC. The full variable domain, its missing parts supplied by reference TRBV7-9 and TRBJ2-5, is DTGVSQNPRHKITKRGQNVTFRCDPISEHNRLYWYRQTLGQGPEFLTYFQNEAQLEKSRLLSDRFSAERPKGSFSTLEIQRTEQGDSAMYLCASSSIPQGGRAVETQYFGPGTRLLVL.

Notes on this clonotype: The junction shows a germline mismatch at one end, possibly a read error. The rearrangement uses TRBV7-9 and TRBJ2-5, with D unclear. The germline V gene encodes CDR1 SEHNR and CDR2 FQNEAQ (reference sequence). CDR3 size: 11 residues. Written as DNA, the CDR3 is TGTGCCAGCAGCTCTTCACAGACCCAGCACTTC. Translating gives CASSSSQTQHF.

This clonotype was counted ten times or more. The chain recombines TRBV4-1 with TRBJ2-7; D is perhaps TRBD1 or TRBD2 (6 bases each). Germline lookup yields CDR1 MGHRA and CDR2 YSYEKL. Trimming removed 0 bases from V and 2 bases from J, with 11 bases in between. This CDR3 comprises 15 residues. The CDR3 nucleotides read TGCGCCAGCAGCCAAGATCGTGGGGGGCCCTACGAGCAGTACTTC. It is translated as CASSQDRGGPYEQYF.

About this clonotype itself: This could be a read error, since a much larger clone is one nucleotide away. The CDR3 coding sequence is TGCAGCGTCGCCTACTTTCTGAGAGGGGGCTATCGCTACACCTTC. Protein product: CSVAYFLRGGYRYTF. The chain has TRBV29-1 and TRBJ1-2, with 7 bases that match TRBD1. The germline gives CDR1 SQVTM, CDR2 ANQGSEA. This CDR3 comprises 15 residues. Filled out from reference TRBV29-1 and TRBJ1-2, the complete variable domain reads SAVISQKPSRDICQRGTSLTIQCQVDSQVTMMFWYRQQPGQSLTLIATANQGSEATYESGFVIDKFPISRPNLTFSTLTVSNMSPEDSSIYLCSVAYFLRGGYRYTFGSGTRLTVV.

This clonotype was observed at least ten times. The rearrangement joins TRBV7-2 to TRBJ2-7; a weak D match, TRBD1 (6 bases). Germline V gene sequence: CDR1 SGHTA, CDR2 FQGNSA. The CDR3 spans 15 residues. V was trimmed by 5 bases and J by 6 bases, leaving 20 bases between them. The CDR3 sequence: CASSLGQPGNSEQYF. The CDR3 nucleotides read TGTGCCAGCAGCCTCGGACAGCCTGGGAACTCCGAGCAGTACTTC.

This clonotype has at least ten counts. Compared with germline, one end of the junction differs, possibly owing to a read error. V gene TRBV7-9 combines with J gene TRBJ1-5, with 9 nucleotides matching TRBD1. Germline CDR1 is SEHNR and CDR2 is FQNEAQ (reference sequence). The CDR3 has 13 residues. The CDR3 sequence: CASSHDRGQPQHF. The CDR3 DNA is TGCGCCAGCAGCCATGACAGGGGGCAGCCCCAGCATTTT.

The chain employs TRBV4-3 and TRBJ1-2; TRBD1 matches 9 bases. The CDR3 sequence is 15 residues long. The germline V gene encodes CDR1 LGHNA and CDR2 YSLEER. The V gene end was trimmed by 6 bases and the J gene end by 7 bases; junction bases not matched to a gene: 12. CDR3 protein: CASRLGRGQGRGYTF. For the CDR3, the DNA is TGCGCCAGCAGATTGGGAAGGGGACAGGGTCGTGGCTACACCTTC.

The chain couples TRBV7-2 to TRBJ1-2; unclear D gene. The germline gives CDR1 SGHTA, CDR2 FQGNSA. This CDR3 has 12 residues. For the CDR3, the DNA is TGTCCCTGGCGTGACCCACGATATGGCTACACCTTC. Its translation is CPWRDPRYGYTF.

This clonotype has only a few counts. This chain connects TRBV6-1 to TRBJ1-1; 7 bases are a match to TRBD1. Germline lookup yields CDR1 MNHNS and CDR2 SASEGT. After removal of 8 bases from V and 8 bases from J, the junction contained 5 bases not matched to a gene. The CDR3 runs 11 residues. This CDR3 reads CASERQGEAFF. In nucleotides, the CDR3 is TGTGCCAGCGAACGACAGGGAGAAGCTTTCTTT.

This clonotype was recorded a few times. V is TRBV5-1 and J is TRBJ2-2, with D perhaps TRBD1 (6 bases). Germline-derived CDR1 and CDR2 are SGHRS and YFSETQ. The V end lost 0 bases, the J end lost 0 bases, and 9 bases lay between the germline ends. The CDR3 sequence is 16 residues long. CDR3 sequence (DNA): TGCGCCAGCAGCTTGGTTGGGACAACGAACACCGGGGAGCTGTTTTTT. Residues: CASSLVGTTNTGELFF.

The sample holds many counts of this clonotype. The chain recombines TRBV29-1 with TRBJ1-1; TRBD1 aligns across 12 bases. The CDR3 has 15 amino acids. Germline CDR1 is SQVTM and CDR2 is ANQGSEA. V trimming: 6 bases; J trimming: 1 base; junction bases outside the gene matches: 6. CDR3 protein: CSVPGQGARNTEAFF. CDR3 coding DNA: TGCAGCGTCCCGGGACAGGGGGCGCGGAACACTGAAGCTTTCTTT.

This clonotype has just a few counts. The V and J genes are TRBV4-2 and TRBJ1-5; D is uncertain. The CDR3 loop spans 13 amino acids. V was clipped by 0 bases and J by 12 bases, with 12 bases between them. From germline, CDR1 is LGHNA and CDR2 YNFKEQ. CDR3 loop: CASSQDELAHQHF. CDR3 coding DNA: TGTGCCAGCAGCCAAGATGAACTGGCCCACCAGCATTTT.

This clonotype was counted a few times. The chain is built from TRBV7-9 and TRBJ2-2; D might be TRBD2 (6 bases). Per the germline V gene, CDR1 is SEHNR and CDR2 is FQNEAQ (reference sequence). Trimming removed 2 bases at V and 3 bases at J, with 13 bases between. The CDR3 is made up of 16 amino acids. The CDR3 region is CASSLTGPGDTGELFF. CDR3 sequence (DNA): TGTGCCAGCAGCTTAACCGGTCCGGGAGACACCGGGGAGCTGTTTTTT.

This clonotype was observed at least ten times. The V gene is TRBV19, the J gene TRBJ2-5; no clear D. The CDR3 runs to 14 residues. V lost 5 bases and J 2 bases, leaving 12 bases between the germline ends. Looked up from germline, CDR1 is LNHDA and CDR2 is SQIVND (reference sequence). The CDR3, as DNA: TGTGCCAGTAGTGCGACCCCCAGACAAGAGACCCAGTACTTC. Protein sequence: CASSATPRQETQYF.

There are many counts of this clonotype. V usage is TRBV7-9 and J usage is TRBJ1-1; D is uncertain. The V end lost 2 bases, the J end lost 2 bases, and 15 bases lay between the germline ends. The germline V gene encodes CDR1 SEHNR and CDR2 FQNEAQ (reference sequence). The CDR3 length is 16 residues. CDR3 amino acids: CASSLRYSSENTEAFF. The CDR3 region has the DNA TGTGCCAGCAGCTTACGGTACAGTTCTGAAAACACTGAAGCTTTCTTT.

This clonotype showed up many times. The gene calls are TRBV6-6 and TRBJ1-6, with a tentative D call TRBD1 (6 bases). The CDR3 extends over 12 amino acids. Looked up from germline, CDR1 is MNHNY and CDR2 is SVGAGI (reference sequence). V lost 8 bases, J lost 7 bases, and 9 bases lay in between. Here the CDR3 reads CASGQTNSPLHF. CDR3 sequence (DNA): TGTGCCAGCGGACAGACCAATTCACCCCTCCACTTT.

The sample holds a few counts of this clonotype. The chain combines TRBV6-6 with TRBJ2-5, with 7 bases that match TRBD2. Germline assignment: CDR1 MNHNY and CDR2 SVGAGI (reference sequence). The CDR3 extends over 14 amino acids. Trimming at V came to 6 bases and at J to 1 base, leaving 5 bases not matched to a gene. The CDR3 DNA reads TGTGCCAGCAGCCTAGCGGACTTCCAAGAGACCCAGTACTTC. Protein product: CASSLADFQETQYF.